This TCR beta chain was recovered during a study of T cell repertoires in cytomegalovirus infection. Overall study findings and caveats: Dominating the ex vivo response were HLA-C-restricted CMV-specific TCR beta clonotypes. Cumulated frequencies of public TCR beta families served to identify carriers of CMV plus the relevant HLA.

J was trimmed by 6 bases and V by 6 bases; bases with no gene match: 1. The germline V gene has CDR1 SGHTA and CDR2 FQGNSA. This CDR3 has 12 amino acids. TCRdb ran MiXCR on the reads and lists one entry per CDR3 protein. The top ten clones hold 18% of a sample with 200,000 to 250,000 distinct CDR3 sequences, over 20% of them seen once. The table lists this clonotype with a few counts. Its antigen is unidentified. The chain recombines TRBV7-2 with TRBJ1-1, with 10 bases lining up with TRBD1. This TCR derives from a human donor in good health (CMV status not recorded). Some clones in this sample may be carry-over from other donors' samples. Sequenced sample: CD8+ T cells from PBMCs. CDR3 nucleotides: TGTGCCAGCAGGACAGGGGGCTCTGAAGCTTTCTTT. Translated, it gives CASRTGGSEAFF.